The entry below describes one T cell receptor (beta chain). Trimming stripped 3 bases from V and 5 bases from J, with 8 bases between. The CDR3 consists of 13 residues. The germline V gene encodes CDR1 KGHSH and CDR2 LQKENI. The data originate from a study of blood T cell repertoires in COVID-19. Across the whole study: Researchers got acute and convalescent COVID-19 samples from the United States, Italy and Spain.

Only in-frame clones appear in the TCRdb table, and some are missing; sequencing was by immunoSEQ multiplex PCR. The data show around 180,000 clones, with more than 75% seen just once and approximately 4% held by the top ten. This receptor was obtained from a human donor in a cohort sampled during active COVID-19. The chain has TRBV18 and TRBJ2-1; D gene unclear. The specimen sequenced was peripheral blood. CDR3 in amino acids: CASSPRLNNEQFF. The CDR3 nucleotides are TGTGCCAGCTCACCCCGGTTGAACAATGAGCAGTTCTTC.